The 18 T cell receptor beta chains given below trace back to one sample, sequenced in a study of PD-1 blockade in classical Hodgkin lymphoma. There was relapse after autologous stem cell transplantation in every patient, and there was variation in brentuximab vedotin exposure. Here immunoSEQ multiplex PCR was the method, and the copy in TCRdb shows in-frame clones only, minus some. Found here are over 50,000 clones, about 84% of them singletons; the top ten hold under 20%. The sample in question was peripheral blood mononuclear cells (PBMCs), obtained at baseline. These receptors were taken from a human donor with classical Hodgkin lymphoma.

This chain connects TRBV30 to TRBJ2-3, with D uncertain. Germline-derived CDR1 and CDR2 are GTSNPN and SVGIG (reference sequence). Trimming left V 0 bases short and J 3 bases short, with 13 bases between. There are 15 residues in the CDR3. CDR3 DNA sequence: TGTGCCTGGAGTGTAGGGTGGCGCGCGACAGATACGCAGTATTTT. Translating gives CAWSVGWRATDTQYF.

This clone was counted once. The chain uses TRBV30 and TRBJ2-3; D not certain. The CDR3 loop spans 14 amino acids. V was cut by 4 bases and J by 0 bases, with 11 bases left in between. Germline CDR1 reads GTSNPN; CDR2 reads SVGIG (reference sequence). The CDR3 reads CAWTAGRSTDTQYF. The CDR3 bases are TGTGCCTGGACAGCAGGTCGTAGCACAGATACGCAGTATTTT.

This chain joins TRBV11-2 and TRBJ1-4, with TRBD1 as a possible D gene (5 bases). Germline V CDR1 and CDR2: SGHAT, FQNNGV. Trimming shortened V by 5 bases and J by 4 bases, and 14 bases separated the two germline ends. The CDR3 has 15 amino acids. CDR3 sequence (DNA): TGTGCCAGCAGCCCCCCAGGGCTCCATAATGAAAAACTGTTTTTT. Its protein is CASSPPGLHNEKLFF.

The chain links TRBV5-4 to TRBJ2-1; 7 bases are shared with TRBD2. Losses at the gene ends were 4 bases for V and 7 bases for J; bases not matched to a gene: 11. The CDR3 loop spans 15 amino acids. Germline V gene data show CDR1 as SGHNT and CDR2 as YYREEE (reference sequence). CDR3 bases: TGTGCCAGCAGCGCAGGACTAGGTTTGGGAAATGAGCAGTTCTTC. Its protein is CASSAGLGLGNEQFF.

The rearrangement joins TRBV7-2 to TRBJ2-3, with 12 bases aligning to TRBD2. CDR3 size: 15 residues. Looked up from germline, CDR1 is SGHTA and CDR2 is FQGNSA. With V trimmed by 4 bases and J by 5 bases, 4 bases remained unmatched. CDR3 in DNA: TGTGCCAGCAGCTGGGGACTAGCGGGCCGAGATACGCAGTATTTT. Its translation is CASSWGLAGRDTQYF.

The V and J genes are TRBV4-3 and TRBJ2-3; D might be TRBD2 (6 bases). V dropped 1 base and J dropped 4 bases, with 12 bases sitting between them. Looked up from germline, CDR1 is LGHNA and CDR2 is YSLEER. This CDR3 has 15 amino acids. CDR3 protein: CASSQVGREADTQYF. The CDR3 DNA reads TGCGCCAGCAGCCAAGTAGGCAGGGAGGCAGATACGCAGTATTTT.

The chain couples TRBV11-3 to TRBJ1-1; TRBD1 aligns across 7 bases. From germline, CDR1 is SGHNT and CDR2 YENEEA. CDR3 length: 13 residues. Trimming took 3 bases from V and 6 from J; bases not matched to a gene: 4. The CDR3 bases are TGTGCCAGCAGCTTCTTCAGGGGGGCTGAAGCTTTCTTT. This codes for CASSFFRGAEAFF.

For the CDR3, the DNA is TGTGCCAGCAGCATGAAGCGGGACCTCACAGATACGCAGTATTTT. Translated: CASSMKRDLTDTQYF. The gene calls are TRBV7-8 and TRBJ2-3; 7 bases align to TRBD2. The germline CDR1 and CDR2 sequences are SGHVS and FQNEAQ. CDR3 length: 15 residues. Losses at the gene ends were 5 bases for V and 2 bases for J; bases not matched to a gene: 7.

In its sample, this clone was seen a few times. The chain combines TRBV5-1 with TRBJ2-1, with 9 bases aligning to TRBD2. CDR1 SGHRS and CDR2 YFSETQ come from the germline V gene. V was pared by 2 bases and J by 3 bases, with 6 bases of the junction left unmatched. This CDR3 spans 16 amino acids. The CDR3 DNA reads TGCGCCAGCAGCTTTTTTAGCGGGAGTTTCTACAATGAGCAGTTCTTC. It is translated as CASSFFSGSFYNEQFF.

This chain joins TRBV27 and TRBJ2-7; 11 positions match TRBD2. J gave up 1 base and V 5 bases, and 4 bases lay outside the gene matches. In germline, CDR1 is MNHEY, CDR2 SMNVEV (reference sequence). This CDR3 is 15 amino acids long. The CDR3 DNA reads as TGTGCCAGCAGTCCCACTAGCGGGAGATCCTACGAGCAGTACTTC. This gives the protein CASSPTSGRSYEQYF.

The chain couples TRBV7-2 to TRBJ2-7; perhaps TRBD1 as D (6 bases). From germline, CDR1 is SGHTA and CDR2 FQGNSA. V lost 11 bases to trimming and J lost 6 bases, with 23 bases between them. The CDR3 runs to 14 residues. CDR3 DNA: TGTGCCTCCCACCATAGACAGGTGCCCTTCGAGCAGTACTTC. It encodes CASHHRQVPFEQYF.

The gene calls are TRBV9 and TRBJ2-3, with D uncertain. The CDR3 consists of 14 residues. Trimming pared 0 bases from V and 2 bases from J, leaving 7 bases between. Germline V gives CDR1 SGDLS, CDR2 YYNGEE. CDR3 nucleotides: TGTGCCAGCAGCGTAGATGCTATCACAGATACGCAGTATTTT. Its translation: CASSVDAITDTQYF. The full variable domain, completed using reference TRBV9 and TRBJ2-3, is DSGVTQTPKHLITATGQRVTLRCSPRSGDLSVYWYQQSLDQGLQFLIQYYNGEERAKGNILERFSAQQFPDLHSELNLSSLELGDSALYFCASSVDAITDTQYFGPGTRLTVL.

The genes are TRBV4-3 and TRBJ1-1, with a tentative D call TRBD1 (6 bases). Per the germline V gene, CDR1 is LGHNA and CDR2 is YSLEER. V lost 0 bases and J lost 5, with 13 bases in between. This CDR3 is built from 15 residues. CDR3 sequence (DNA): TGCGCCAGCAGCCAAGATCTGGGGGCAATAACTGAAGCTTTCTTT. Translated, it gives CASSQDLGAITEAFF.

The chain uses TRBV10-3 and TRBJ1-2; 8 nucleotides align to TRBD1. The V gene end was trimmed by 6 bases and the J gene end by 8 bases; junction bases not matched to a gene: 8. Germline values: CDR1 ENHRY, CDR2 SYGVKD. The CDR3 contains 13 residues. Here the CDR3 reads CAIRGLTGEGYTF. The CDR3 DNA sequence: TGTGCCATCAGGGGATTGACAGGGGAAGGCTACACCTTC.

This chain joins TRBV5-1 and TRBJ2-7; the D gene is possibly TRBD1 (6 bases). Germline V gives CDR1 SGHRS, CDR2 YFSETQ. V lost 4 bases and J lost 2, with 16 bases in between. This CDR3 is built from 15 residues. The CDR3 sequence: CASSPKGVGTYEQYF. The CDR3 bases are TGCGCCAGCAGCCCCAAGGGGGTCGGAACCTACGAGCAGTACTTC.

This clone was seen once. The genes are TRBV27 and TRBJ2-3, with D maybe TRBD2 (5 bases). The germline gives CDR1 MNHEY, CDR2 SMNVEV (reference sequence). The CDR3 consists of 15 residues. Trimming stripped 3 bases from V and 5 bases from J, with 15 bases between. CDR3: CASSLAQRAIDTQYF. The CDR3 nucleotides read TGTGCCAGCAGTTTGGCCCAGAGGGCCATAGATACGCAGTATTTT.

The chain carries TRBV27 and TRBJ1-2; maybe TRBD1 (5 bases). The ends were cut back, 5 bases at V and 5 bases at J, with 12 bases in the middle. The CDR3 extends over 13 amino acids. Germline V gives CDR1 MNHEY, CDR2 SMNVEV (reference sequence). The CDR3 bases are TGTGCCAGCAGTGGGGGAAGGCTTTATGGCTACACCTTC. Protein sequence: CASSGGRLYGYTF.

This clone occurred once. This sequence joins TRBV4-2 and TRBJ1-2; 7 bases align to TRBD1. Per germline, CDR1 LGHNA and CDR2 YNFKEQ. This CDR3 is built from 16 residues. V was pared by 4 bases and J by 2 bases, with 10 bases of the junction left unmatched. This CDR3 is CASSLTKGQPNYGYTF. The CDR3 nucleotides read TGTGCCAGCAGCCTAACCAAGGGACAGCCGAACTATGGCTACACCTTC.